The sequence of this TCR beta chain was determined in a study of shared clonotypes between healthy human individuals. The sorted-subset replicate PCRs were given roughly 190 ng DNA, which is roughly 30,000 T cell genomes. Data came from immunoSEQ multiplex PCR; TCRdb stores just in-frame clones and leaves some out. The sample holds roughly 760,000 clones, about 74% seen once. Material: memory CD4+ T cells sorted from blood. The subset is: CD45RA-negative fraction. This sequence originates from a woman between 25 and 40 years old in good health.

The CDR3 nucleotides are TGTGCCAGCAGTTTCTGGAGGGAGGGGAACACCATATATTTT. It is translated as CASSFWREGNTIYF. The chain joins TRBV28 to TRBJ1-3; D might be TRBD1 (5 bases). The CDR3 length is 14 residues. V was cut by 3 bases and J by 7 bases, with 13 bases left in between. Germline CDR1 MDHEN, CDR2 SYDVKM.